What follows are 27 T cell receptor beta chains derived from one specimen sequenced in a study of persistence of HIV-infected CD4 T cells (dated by TCRdb to the early 2020s). The immunoSEQ hsTCRB assay version 4, run in survey mode, was used to sequence TCRbeta repertoires from genomic DNA. TCRdb took this table from immuneACCESS and kept in-frame rearrangements with V and J called. Such tables lack part of the clones; where checked against another copy, unresolved V genes explain under half of the gap, and the rest is unexplained. In this sample the table shows tens of thousands of clones, roughly 71% of which occur a single time. More than 1.2% of the sample lies in the top ten. The treatment or condition label, read with the paper, signifies: suppressive antiretroviral therapy. Cells were stimulated with a pool of overlapping HIV-1 Gag 15-mer peptides at roughly 0.99 ug per peptide per mL. Responding CD4+ T cells were sorted by upregulation of both CD40 ligand and CD69.

Their target antigens are unknown. This specimen consisted of CD4+ T cells sorted from PBMCs after approximately 20-hour stimulation, obtained from a patient who received antiretroviral therapy. The sample's cell subset or site label, in plain terms: CD40L+CD69+ CD4 T cells responding to HIV-1 Gag peptides. All receptors derive from an adult man with HIV who was CMV-seropositive.

The rearrangement links TRBV18 to TRBJ1-5; 7 nucleotides agree with TRBD1. This CDR3 has 14 residues. Germline values: CDR1 KGHSH, CDR2 LQKENI. The J segment lost 4 bases and the V segment lost 6 bases, leaving 6 bases of the junction unmatched. This CDR3 reads CASSPDRSNQPQHF. DNA of the CDR3: TGTGCCAGCTCCCCGGACAGGAGTAATCAGCCCCAGCATTTT.

The V call is TRBV18, the J call TRBJ2-7; the match to TRBD1 covers 9 bases. The germline V gene encodes CDR1 KGHSH and CDR2 LQKENI. This CDR3 has 15 amino acids. The J segment lost 3 bases and the V segment lost 4 bases, leaving 7 bases of the junction unmatched. CDR3 in DNA: TGTGCCAGCTCACAGAATTCGGGACAGGGCTACGAGCAGTACTTC. It translates to CASSQNSGQGYEQYF. Combining the CDR3 with reference TRBV18 and TRBJ2-7 gives the whole variable domain NAGVMQNPRHLVRRRGQEARLRCSPMKGHSHVYWYRQLPEEGLKFMVYLQKENIIDESGMPKERFSAEFPKEGPSILRIQQVVRGDSAAYFCASSQNSGQGYEQYFGPGTRLTVT.

This chain joins TRBV9 and TRBJ2-7; D possibly corresponds to TRBD1 (6 bases). V was trimmed by 2 bases and J by 2 bases, leaving 11 bases between them. The CDR3 runs to 14 residues. From germline, CDR1 is SGDLS and CDR2 YYNGEE. The CDR3 nucleotides are TGTGCCAGCAGCGTCGGGGACATCCCCTACGAGCAGTACTTC. It translates to CASSVGDIPYEQYF.

In its sample, this clone was seen a few times. The V gene is TRBV19, the J gene TRBJ1-6; 7 bases are shared with TRBD1. V lost 6 bases, J lost 7 bases, and 6 bases stayed unmatched. From germline, CDR1 is LNHDA and CDR2 SQIVND (reference sequence). The CDR3 has 14 residues. CDR3 sequence (DNA): TGTGCCAGTAGGGAGGACAGGAGGAATTCACCCCTCCACTTT. Encoded protein: CASREDRRNSPLHF.

The CDR3 is CASMRGGGGNTIYF. CDR3 nucleotide sequence: TGTGCCAGTATGAGGGGGGGCGGTGGAAACACCATATATTTT. The genes are TRBV28 and TRBJ1-3; perhaps TRBD1 as D (6 bases). The V gene's germline CDR1 is MDHEN and CDR2 SYDVKM. V lost 9 bases and J 3 bases, leaving 15 bases between the germline ends. The CDR3 spans 14 residues.

This clone showed up just once. The gene calls are TRBV30 and TRBJ2-7, with TRBD1 as a possible D gene (7 bases). With 5 bases removed from V and 3 bases from J, the gap between germline ends came to 14 bases. CDR1 and CDR2 from the germline V gene are GTSNPN and SVGIG (reference sequence). This CDR3 region has 13 residues. In DNA form, the CDR3 reads TGTGCCTGGGCAGGGGGGACGGGCTACGAGCAGTACTTC. It is translated as CAWAGGTGYEQYF. The whole variable domain, remainder taken from reference TRBV30 and TRBJ2-7, is SQTIHQWPATLVQPVGSPLSLECTVEGTSNPNLYWYRQAAGRGLQLLFYSVGIGQISSEVPQNLSASRPQDRQFILSSKKLLLSDSGFYLCAWAGGTGYEQYFGPGTRLTVT.

The chain is built from TRBV6-1 and TRBJ1-5; D gene ambiguous. Trimming removed 0 bases from V and 6 bases from J, with 12 bases in between. The V gene's germline CDR1 is MNHNS and CDR2 SASEGT. There are 15 residues in the CDR3. The CDR3 spells CASSEAPRDGQPQHF. The DNA of the CDR3 is TGTGCCAGCAGTGAAGCTCCCAGAGATGGTCAGCCCCAGCATTTT.

The CDR3 nucleotides are TGTGCCAGCAGTTCCGGAGGATTAGCCAAAAACATTCAGTACTTC. It is translated as CASSSGGLAKNIQYF. The rearrangement joins TRBV27 to TRBJ2-4; TRBD2 is a possible D gene (5 bases). Germline CDR1 MNHEY, CDR2 SMNVEV (reference sequence). The CDR3 runs to 15 residues. Trimming cost V 4 bases and J 0 bases, with 10 bases left between them.

This clone was counted a single time. The V call is TRBV28, the J call TRBJ2-1; no firm D call. The CDR3 spans 11 residues. The V gene's germline CDR1 is MDHEN and CDR2 SYDVKM. V lost 3 bases, J lost 9 bases, and 6 bases lay in between. The CDR3 here is CASSLKSEQFF. CDR3 sequence (DNA): TGTGCCAGCAGTTTGAAGAGTGAGCAGTTCTTC.

The gene calls are TRBV9 and TRBJ1-3; no reliable D call. In germline, CDR1 is SGDLS, CDR2 YYNGEE. V lost 0 bases, J lost 0 bases, and 7 bases lay in between. The CDR3 runs 15 residues. The CDR3 coding sequence is TGTGCCAGCAGCGTAGCTGCTAGCTCTGGAAACACCATATATTTT. Protein sequence: CASSVAASSGNTIYF.

This sequence joins TRBV12-3 or TRBV12-4 and TRBJ1-5; unclear D gene. This CDR3 contains 13 residues. With 3 bases removed from V and 3 bases from J, the gap between germline ends came to 6 bases. CDR3: CASSLALNQPQHF. The CDR3 DNA follows: TGTGCCAGCAGTTTGGCTCTCAATCAGCCCCAGCATTTT.

This chain joins TRBV12-5 and TRBJ1-2, with unresolved D. The CDR3 contains 14 residues. The germline V gene has CDR1 LGHNT and CDR2 FRNRAP. Trimming took off 4 bases at V and 4 bases at J, with 13 bases between the two ends. CDR3 residues: CASGSRGVSYGYTF. The CDR3 DNA is TGTGCTAGTGGTTCCCGCGGCGTTAGCTATGGCTACACCTTC.

The V call is TRBV14, the J call TRBJ1-1; TRBD1 is a possible D gene (5 bases). Germline CDR1 SGHDN, CDR2 FVKESK. Trimming cost V 4 bases and J 3 bases, with 18 bases left between them. This CDR3 comprises 16 residues. The CDR3 loop reads CASSPMPGGGDTEAFF. The CDR3 nucleotides read TGTGCCAGCAGCCCTATGCCGGGGGGGGGAGACACTGAAGCTTTCTTT.

The rearrangement joins TRBV7-2 to TRBJ2-1; TRBD2 agrees at 8 bases. CDR1 is SGHTA and CDR2 is FQGNSA in the germline V gene. The junction had 8 bases not matched to a gene; V was cut back by 5 bases and J by 5 bases. The CDR3 has 15 residues. CDR3 sequence (DNA): TGTGCCAGCAGCCCTCAAGCGGGGGTGAACAATGAGCAGTTCTTC. Protein: CASSPQAGVNNEQFF.

This clone has only a few counts. The gene calls are TRBV28 and TRBJ2-1; the D gene is possibly TRBD1 (6 bases). The V end lost 3 bases, the J end lost 9 bases, and 24 bases lay between the germline ends. CDR1 and CDR2 (germline): MDHEN, SYDVKM. The CDR3 runs to 17 residues. CDR3 amino acids: CASSLELFAGARGEQFF. Written as DNA, the CDR3 is TGTGCCAGCAGTTTGGAGTTGTTTGCAGGGGCCAGGGGTGAGCAGTTCTTC.

This clone was seen more than once but under ten times. The V and J genes are TRBV6-5 and TRBJ1-1; no definite D call. V gave up 6 bases and J gave up 1 base, with 12 bases separating them. Germline CDR1 reads MNHEY; CDR2 reads SVGAGI. CDR3 size: 14 residues. The CDR3 DNA reads as TGTGCCAGCAGCCCCCGACACACGAACACTGAAGCTTTCTTT. The encoded protein is CASSPRHTNTEAFF.

The gene calls are TRBV19 and TRBJ1-5, with D possibly being TRBD1 (5 bases). CDR1 and CDR2 (germline): LNHDA, SQIVND (reference sequence). V lost 3 bases to trimming and J lost 7 bases, with 13 bases between them. The CDR3 runs to 14 residues. The CDR3 spells CASSILGDLQPQHF. The CDR3 DNA is TGTGCCAGTAGTATCCTGGGGGATCTGCAGCCCCAGCATTTT.

This clone has more than one count but fewer than ten. The rearrangement links TRBV12-3 or TRBV12-4 to TRBJ1-1; 7 positions agree with TRBD1. CDR3 length: 13 amino acids. Losses at the gene ends were 7 bases for V and 3 bases for J; bases not matched to a gene: 5. This CDR3 reads CASKRGHDTEAFF. In nucleotides, the CDR3 is TGTGCCAGCAAAAGGGGGCACGACACTGAAGCTTTCTTT.

This clone is medium-sized (0.01 to 0.1%) in the sample. V usage is TRBV5-1 and J usage is TRBJ1-4, with D perhaps matching TRBD1 (5 bases). Germline V CDR1 and CDR2: SGHRS, YFSETQ. The V gene lost 5 bases and the J gene lost 5 bases, with 16 bases spanning the gap. The length of the CDR3 is 15 residues. The CDR3 DNA follows: TGCGCCAGCAGGTCGGAAGGGGCAGGGAATGAAAAACTGTTTTTT. The encoded protein is CASRSEGAGNEKLFF.

The rearrangement links TRBV27 to TRBJ1-6; tentatively, D is TRBD1 (6 bases). Germline loops: CDR1 MNHEY, CDR2 SMNVEV (reference sequence). The length of the CDR3 is 13 residues. The V and J ends lost 5 bases and 13 bases respectively, with 15 bases between them. CDR3 in DNA: TGTGCCAGCAGTAGGCCACAGGGAACTCCCCTCCACTTT. It specifies CASSRPQGTPLHF.

The V gene is TRBV6-1, the J gene TRBJ2-3; D is possibly TRBD1 (5 bases). V lost 2 bases, J lost 8 bases, and 8 bases lay in between. Germline values: CDR1 MNHNS, CDR2 SASEGT. This CDR3 region has 12 residues. The CDR3 region is CASSEPQGTQYF. The CDR3 bases are TGTGCCAGCAGTGAACCCCAGGGTACGCAGTATTTT.

This chain links TRBV7-8 with TRBJ2-3, with 10 bases fitting TRBD1. The CDR3 totals 16 residues. CDR1 SGHVS and CDR2 FQNEAQ come from the germline V gene. V gave up 5 bases and J gave up 2 bases; unmatched junction bases: 7. The CDR3 nucleotides are TGTGCCAGCAGCCTCCGGGACAGGGGCCTCACAGATACGCAGTATTTT. This gives the protein CASSLRDRGLTDTQYF. The entire variable domain, with the rest obtained from reference TRBV7-8 and TRBJ2-3, is as follows: GAGVSQSPRYKVAKRGQDVALRCDPISGHVSLFWYQQALGQGPEFLTYFQNEAQLDKSGLPSDRFFAERPEGSVSTLKIQRTQQEDSAVYLCASSLRDRGLTDTQYFGPGTRLTVL.

Sample share makes this clone medium-sized. This chain joins TRBV28 and TRBJ1-6; a possible D gene is TRBD1 (6 bases). The CDR3 runs 14 residues. Germline V gives CDR1 MDHEN, CDR2 SYDVKM. Trimming cost V 6 bases and J 10 bases, with 16 bases left between them. The CDR3 here is CASRRTFGGSPLHF. The CDR3, as DNA: TGTGCCAGCAGGAGGACTTTCGGGGGCTCACCCCTCCACTTT.

The J gene is TRBJ2-3, the V gene TRBV18, with TRBD2 matching 12 bases. V shed 2 bases and J 2 bases; nucleotides not matched to a gene: 2. Germline V gene data show CDR1 as KGHSH and CDR2 as LQKENI. This CDR3 region has 16 residues. The CDR3 DNA sequence: TGTGCCAGCTCACCAAGACTAGCGGGGGACACAGATACGCAGTATTTT. This sequence encodes CASSPRLAGDTDTQYF. The variable domain in full, completed from reference TRBV18 and TRBJ2-3, reads NAGVMQNPRHLVRRRGQEARLRCSPMKGHSHVYWYRQLPEEGLKFMVYLQKENIIDESGMPKERFSAEFPKEGPSILRIQQVVRGDSAAYFCASSPRLAGDTDTQYFGPGTRLTVL.

J is TRBJ1-2 and V is TRBV24-1; D may be TRBD1 (6 bases). Germline-derived CDR1 and CDR2 are KGHDR and SFDVKD. The V and J ends lost 3 bases and 6 bases respectively, with 19 bases between them. The CDR3 length is 16 residues. The CDR3 here is CATSDAAETGENGYTF. The CDR3 coding sequence is TGTGCCACCAGTGATGCGGCCGAGACAGGAGAGAATGGCTACACCTTC.

The chain has TRBV7-8 and TRBJ1-1; 8 bases map to TRBD1. The V gene's germline CDR1 is SGHVS and CDR2 FQNEAQ. V lost 7 bases and J lost 10; bases outside the gene matches: 11. CDR3 length: 13 amino acids. CDR3 protein: CASTPGGTGAAFF. DNA for the CDR3: TGTGCCAGCACCCCAGGGGGGACAGGCGCAGCTTTCTTT.

The chain couples TRBV5-1 to TRBJ1-6; TRBD1 agrees at 11 bases. Per the germline V gene, CDR1 is SGHRS and CDR2 is YFSETQ. This CDR3 is built from 16 residues. Trimming took 4 bases from V and 8 from J; bases not matched to a gene: 8. CDR3 DNA: TGCGCCAGCAGCCCTAGGACAGGGGGCAAGGATTCACCCCTCCACTTT. Translation gives CASSPRTGGKDSPLHF.